The clone carrying this TCR beta chain appeared a single time. Its antigen is undetermined. This table comes from immunoSEQ multiplex PCR, and its TCRdb copy is limited to in-frame clones, with some not included. The data contain 90,000 to 120,000 clones, 89% of them singletons. V lost 3 bases and J lost 4, with 18 bases in between. CDR1 is LNHDA and CDR2 is SQIVND in the germline V gene (reference sequence). The CDR3 totals 16 residues. The sample originates from a study of T cell responses to AZD1222 COVID-19 vaccine. Study overall: Samples with a second dose at about 4 or about 12 weeks were pooled together.

Findings and caveats of the study: CD4 TCRs linked to vaccination spanned spike, dominating at 160-218 and 743-854. Among spike-specific TCRs, nearly half reportedly target unmutated variant regions.

The sample consisted of peripheral blood, taken on day 0 of AZD1222 vaccination. The source is an adult in good health. This chain uses TRBV19 with TRBJ1-2; D is unclear. CDR3 region: CASSIPLGGEPYGYTF. The CDR3 DNA sequence: TGTGCCAGTAGTATCCCTCTGGGCGGAGAGCCCTATGGCTACACCTTC.